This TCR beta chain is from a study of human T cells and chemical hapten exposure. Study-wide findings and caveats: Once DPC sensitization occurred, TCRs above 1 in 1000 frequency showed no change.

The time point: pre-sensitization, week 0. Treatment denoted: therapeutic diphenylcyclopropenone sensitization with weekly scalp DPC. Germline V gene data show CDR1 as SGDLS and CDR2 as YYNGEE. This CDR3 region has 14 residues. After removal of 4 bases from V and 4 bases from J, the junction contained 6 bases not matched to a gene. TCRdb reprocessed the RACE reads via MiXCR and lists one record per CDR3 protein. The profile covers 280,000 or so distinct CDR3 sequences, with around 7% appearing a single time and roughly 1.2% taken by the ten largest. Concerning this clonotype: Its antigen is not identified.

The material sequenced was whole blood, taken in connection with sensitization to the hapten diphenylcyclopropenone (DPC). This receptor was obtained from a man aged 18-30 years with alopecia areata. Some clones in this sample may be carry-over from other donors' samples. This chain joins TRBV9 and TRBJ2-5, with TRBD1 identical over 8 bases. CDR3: CASSFGQGGETQYF. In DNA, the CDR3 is TGTGCCAGCAGCTTCGGACAGGGCGGAGAGACCCAGTACTTC.